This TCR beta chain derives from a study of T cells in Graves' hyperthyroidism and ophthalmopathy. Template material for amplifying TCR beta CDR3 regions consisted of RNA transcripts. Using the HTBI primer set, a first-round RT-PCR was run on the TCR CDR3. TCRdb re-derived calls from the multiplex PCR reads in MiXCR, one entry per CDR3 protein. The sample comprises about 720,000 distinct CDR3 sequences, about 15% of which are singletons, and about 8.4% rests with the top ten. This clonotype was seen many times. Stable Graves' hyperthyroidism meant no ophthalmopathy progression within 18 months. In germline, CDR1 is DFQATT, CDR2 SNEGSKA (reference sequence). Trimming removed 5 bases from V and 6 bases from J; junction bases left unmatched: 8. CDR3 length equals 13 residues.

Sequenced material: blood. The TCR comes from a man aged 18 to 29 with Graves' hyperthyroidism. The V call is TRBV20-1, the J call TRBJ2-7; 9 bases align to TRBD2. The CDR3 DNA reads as TGCAGTGCTTATAGCGGGAGAATGGGCGAGCAGTACTTC. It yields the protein CSAYSGRMGEQYF.